This passage covers 20 T cell receptor beta chains from one sample sequenced in a study of T cell changes during pregnancy in multiple sclerosis. The assay was immunoSEQ multiplex PCR, and TCRdb's table has in-frame clones only and misses some. The repertoire includes 45,000 to 60,000 clones, approximately 92% of them detected once, and roughly 1.2% sits in the top ten. The sequenced sample was peripheral blood, obtained after pregnancy. These receptor sequences come from a female donor in good health, enrolled as a control in a pregnancy study.

The chain has TRBV5-1 and TRBJ2-1; 14 bases agree with TRBD2. V was pared by 0 bases and J by 5 bases, with 1 base of the junction left unmatched. The V gene's germline CDR1 is SGHRS and CDR2 YFSETQ. The CDR3 consists of 16 residues. The CDR3 loop is CASSLGTSGRNNEQFF. As DNA, the CDR3 is TGCGCCAGCAGCTTGGGGACTAGCGGGAGGAACAATGAGCAGTTCTTC.

CDR3 DNA: TGTGCCAGTAGTGCCGGGACTAGCGGGGGGGAGACCCAGTACTTC. It is translated as CASSAGTSGGETQYF. This chain uses TRBV19 with TRBJ2-5; 15 nucleotides match TRBD2. CDR1 and CDR2 from the germline V gene are LNHDA and SQIVND (reference sequence). Trimming cost V 5 bases and J 5 bases; bases outside gene matches: 3. The CDR3 runs to 15 residues. Complete variable domain (other parts from reference TRBV19 and TRBJ2-5): DGGITQSPKYLFRKEGQNVTLSCEQNLNHDAMYWYRQDPGQGLRLIYYSQIVNDFQKGDIAEGYSVSREKKESFPLTVTSAQKNPTAFYLCASSAGTSGGETQYFGPGTRLLVL.

The rearrangement uses TRBV19 and TRBJ2-5, with 7 nucleotides matching TRBD2. The CDR3 is made up of 15 amino acids. In germline, CDR1 is LNHDA, CDR2 SQIVND (reference sequence). Trimming at V came to 3 bases and at J to 1 base, leaving 5 bases not matched to a gene. CDR3: CASSISRGTQETQYF. The CDR3 DNA reads as TGTGCCAGTAGTATTTCGCGGGGGACCCAAGAGACCCAGTACTTC.

The chain links TRBV6-1 to TRBJ1-3; possibly TRBD1 for D (6 bases). The V gene's germline CDR1 is MNHNS and CDR2 SASEGT. This CDR3 region has 14 residues. V was pared by 4 bases and J by 0 bases, with 7 bases between. The chain's CDR3 is CASSGGGSGNTIYF. CDR3 sequence (DNA): TGTGCCAGCAGTGGAGGGGGCTCTGGAAACACCATATATTTT.

The chain carries TRBV7-2 and TRBJ2-3, with a weak D call TRBD2 (6 bases). Germline values: CDR1 SGHTA, CDR2 FQGNSA. CDR3 length equals 13 residues. V was cut by 3 bases and J by 6 bases, with 10 bases left in between. The CDR3 protein is CASSFGGGDTQYF. In DNA, the CDR3 is TGTGCCAGCAGCTTTGGTGGGGGGGATACGCAGTATTTT.

The V call is TRBV18, the J call TRBJ1-2, with 10 bases aligning to TRBD1. This CDR3 has 15 amino acids. The germline CDR1 and CDR2 sequences are KGHSH and LQKENI. Trimming cost V 3 bases and J 4 bases; bases outside gene matches: 5. DNA for the CDR3: TGTGCCAGCTCACCCCGGGACAGGGGAACCTATGGCTACACCTTC. Its protein is CASSPRDRGTYGYTF.

The V call is TRBV5-1, the J call TRBJ2-3; TRBD2 agrees at 15 bases. The germline V gene has CDR1 SGHRS and CDR2 YFSETQ. V was clipped by 3 bases and J by 1 base; unmatched bases: 9. The CDR3 length is 19 residues. The CDR3: CASSWGLAGGPVGTDTQYF. The DNA of the CDR3 is TGCGCCAGCAGCTGGGGACTAGCGGGGGGCCCTGTGGGCACAGATACGCAGTATTTT.

As DNA, the CDR3 is TGTGCCAGCATGCGGGACAGGGGGGGAGAGACCCAGTACTTC. Its translation: CASMRDRGGETQYF. The chain joins TRBV6-1 to TRBJ2-5, with TRBD1 matching 11 bases. The junction had 5 bases not matched to a gene; V was cut back by 7 bases and J by 4 bases. CDR1 is MNHNS and CDR2 is SASEGT in the germline V gene. This CDR3 contains 14 residues.

This sequence joins TRBV6-5 and TRBJ2-7, with TRBD1 identical over 11 bases. The germline V gene encodes CDR1 MNHEY and CDR2 SVGAGI. The J segment lost 5 bases and the V segment lost 10 bases, leaving 10 bases of the junction unmatched. CDR3 length: 14 residues. The CDR3 DNA reads TGTGCCACTTCTAGGACAGGGGGCCGGGACGAGCAGTACTTC. It translates to CATSRTGGRDEQYF.

The chain uses TRBV9 and TRBJ2-5, with D unclear. Germline V gene lookup returns CDR1 SGDLS and CDR2 YYNGEE. The CDR3 is made up of 13 amino acids. The V gene lost 0 bases and the J gene lost 1 base, with 4 bases spanning the gap. The CDR3 DNA reads TGTGCCAGCAGCGTAGGTCTCCAAGAGACCCAGTACTTC. Protein sequence: CASSVGLQETQYF.

This chain uses TRBV7-2 with TRBJ1-2; a possible D gene is TRBD1 (5 bases). V lost 3 bases and J lost 7, with 18 bases in between. The CDR3 is 15 amino acids. Germline V gene sequence: CDR1 SGHTA, CDR2 FQGNSA. The CDR3 is CASSFLAGGIGGYTF. CDR3 coding DNA: TGTGCCAGCAGCTTTTTGGCGGGGGGGATCGGTGGCTACACCTTC.

V usage is TRBV19 and J usage is TRBJ2-5, with D perhaps TRBD1 (5 bases). The CDR3 is made up of 15 amino acids. V lost 0 bases, J lost 1 base, and 9 bases lay in between. Germline V gene lookup returns CDR1 LNHDA and CDR2 SQIVND (reference sequence). CDR3 sequence reads: CASSIEPGSQETQYF. As DNA, the CDR3 is TGTGCCAGTAGTATAGAGCCAGGGTCCCAAGAGACCCAGTACTTC. Full variable domain (rest looked up from reference TRBV19 and TRBJ2-5): DGGITQSPKYLFRKEGQNVTLSCEQNLNHDAMYWYRQDPGQGLRLIYYSQIVNDFQKGDIAEGYSVSREKKESFPLTVTSAQKNPTAFYLCASSIEPGSQETQYFGPGTRLLVL.

The chain recombines TRBV6-5 with TRBJ2-7; D is uncertain. V was trimmed by 2 bases and J by 2 bases, leaving 7 bases between them. The length of the CDR3 is 13 residues. CDR1 and CDR2 (germline): MNHEY, SVGAGI. The CDR3: CASSYGLAYEQYF. DNA of the CDR3: TGTGCCAGCAGTTACGGGCTCGCCTACGAGCAGTACTTC.

V usage is TRBV19 and J usage is TRBJ1-5, with 8 bases identical to TRBD1. The CDR3 has 17 amino acids. V shed 4 bases and J 2 bases; nucleotides not matched to a gene: 10. The V gene's germline CDR1 is LNHDA and CDR2 SQIVND (reference sequence). The CDR3 DNA reads TGTGCCAGTAGTAGAACTACAGGGGGTGGGGGCAATCAGCCCCAGCATTTT. As protein: CASSRTTGGGGNQPQHF.

The rearrangement uses TRBV18 and TRBJ1-1; TRBD1 is a possible D gene (5 bases). This CDR3 has 13 residues. The germline gives CDR1 KGHSH, CDR2 LQKENI. V lost 8 bases and J 4 bases, leaving 14 bases between the germline ends. As DNA, the CDR3 is TGTGCCAGCCAAGGGGAGGGACGCACTGAAGCTTTCTTT. Protein: CASQGEGRTEAFF.

The chain is built from TRBV4-2 and TRBJ1-4; possibly TRBD1 for D (6 bases). The CDR3 sequence is 16 residues long. Germline V gene lookup returns CDR1 LGHNA and CDR2 YNFKEQ. The V gene lost 3 bases and the J gene lost 3 bases, with 14 bases spanning the gap. CDR3: CASSQDLRGANEKLFF. The CDR3 DNA reads as TGTGCCAGCAGCCAGGATCTCAGGGGAGCTAATGAAAAACTGTTTTTT.

The chain employs TRBV13 and TRBJ2-7; 9 bases agree with TRBD1. The germline gives CDR1 PRHDT, CDR2 FYEKMQ (reference sequence). V lost 5 bases, J lost 7 bases, and 9 bases stayed unmatched. The CDR3 length is 14 residues. The CDR3 DNA reads TGTGCCAGCAGCCGGGACAGGGCCCAAGGGGAGCAGTACTTC. It specifies CASSRDRAQGEQYF.

V usage is TRBV19 and J usage is TRBJ2-1; D is perhaps TRBD2 (6 bases). V gave up 2 bases and J gave up 4 bases, with 15 bases separating them. The CDR3 has 16 amino acids. Looked up from germline, CDR1 is LNHDA and CDR2 is SQIVND (reference sequence). In DNA, the CDR3 is TGTGCCAGTAGTATATCTCCGGACTACCCATACAATGAGCAGTTCTTC. As protein: CASSISPDYPYNEQFF.

The rearrangement links TRBV27 to TRBJ2-7; TRBD1 matches 7 bases. Germline V lookup: CDR1 MNHEY, CDR2 SMNVEV (reference sequence). The length of the CDR3 is 14 residues. Trimming cost V 6 bases and J 4 bases; bases outside gene matches: 9. Written as DNA, the CDR3 is TGTGCCAGCAGCCACCCGGGACAGATATACGAGCAGTACTTC. Residues: CASSHPGQIYEQYF.

The rearrangement links TRBV19 to TRBJ2-3, with 9 bases that match TRBD1. CDR3 length equals 17 residues. CDR1 is LNHDA and CDR2 is SQIVND in the germline V gene (reference sequence). J was trimmed by 0 bases and V by 4 bases; bases with no gene match: 8. CDR3 protein: CASSKPDRGESTDTQYF. DNA for the CDR3: TGTGCCAGTAGTAAGCCGGACAGGGGTGAAAGCACAGATACGCAGTATTTT.